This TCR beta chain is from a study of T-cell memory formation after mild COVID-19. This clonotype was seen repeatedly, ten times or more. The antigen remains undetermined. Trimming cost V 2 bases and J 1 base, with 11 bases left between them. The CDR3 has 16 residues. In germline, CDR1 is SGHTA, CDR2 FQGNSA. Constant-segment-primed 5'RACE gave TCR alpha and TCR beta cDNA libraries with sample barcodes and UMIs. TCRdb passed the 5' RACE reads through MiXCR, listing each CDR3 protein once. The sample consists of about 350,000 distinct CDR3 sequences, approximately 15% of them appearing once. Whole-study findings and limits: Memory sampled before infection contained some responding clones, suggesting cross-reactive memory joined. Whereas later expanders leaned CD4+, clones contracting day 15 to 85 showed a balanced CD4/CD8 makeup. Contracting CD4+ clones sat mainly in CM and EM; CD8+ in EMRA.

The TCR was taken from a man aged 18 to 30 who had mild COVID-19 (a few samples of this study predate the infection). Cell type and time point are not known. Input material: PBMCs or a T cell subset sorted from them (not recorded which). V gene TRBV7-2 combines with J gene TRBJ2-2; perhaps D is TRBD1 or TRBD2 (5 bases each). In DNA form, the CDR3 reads TGTGCCAGCAGCTTATCGATGAGGGGGAACACCGGGGAGCTGTTTTTT. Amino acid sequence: CASSLSMRGNTGELFF.